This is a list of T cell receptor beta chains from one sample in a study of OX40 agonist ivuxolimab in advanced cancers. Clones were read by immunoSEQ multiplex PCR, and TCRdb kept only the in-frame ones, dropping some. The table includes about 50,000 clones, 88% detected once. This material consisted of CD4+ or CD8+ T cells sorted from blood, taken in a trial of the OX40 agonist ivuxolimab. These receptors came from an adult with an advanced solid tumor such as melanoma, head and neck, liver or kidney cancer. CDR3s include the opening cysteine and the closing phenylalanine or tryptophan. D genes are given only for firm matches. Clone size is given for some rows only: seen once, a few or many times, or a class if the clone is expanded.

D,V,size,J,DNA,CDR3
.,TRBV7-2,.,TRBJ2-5,TGTGCCAGCAGCTTACAACATGGCCAAGAGACCCAGTACTTC,CASSLQHGQETQYF
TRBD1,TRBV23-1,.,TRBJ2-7,TGCGCCAGCGGCCGGGACAGGGGTTACGAGCAGTACTTC,CASGRDRGYEQYF
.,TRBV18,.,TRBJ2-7,TGTGCCAGCTCACCATATTCACAGGGACTTGGGTACGAGCAGTACTTC,CASSPYSQGLGYEQYF
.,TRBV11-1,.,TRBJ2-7,TGTGCCAGCAGCTTAGGGCGGGTCTACGAGCAGTACTTC,CASSLGRVYEQYF
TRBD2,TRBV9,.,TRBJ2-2,TGTGCCAGCAGCATAGCGGGGATGGGCACCGGGGAGCTGTTTTTT,CASSIAGMGTGELFF
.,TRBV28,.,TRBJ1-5,TGTGCCAGCAGTACGAGGCAGGGTGGGCAGCCCCAGCATTTT,CASSTRQGGQPQHF
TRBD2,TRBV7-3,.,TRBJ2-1,TGTGCCAGCAGCTTAATGCTAGCGGGTTACAATGAGCAGTTCTTC,CASSLMLAGYNEQFF
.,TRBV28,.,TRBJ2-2,TGTGCCAGCAGACCGGGACCAGGGGGGACCGGGGAGCTGTTTTTT,CASRPGPGGTGELFF
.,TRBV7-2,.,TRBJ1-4,TGTGCCAGCAGCTTAGAACCCCAGGAGAGTTTTGCAACTAATGAAAAACTGTTTTTT,CASSLEPQESFATNEKLFF
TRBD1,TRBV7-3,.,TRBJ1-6,TGTGCCAGCAGCTCAACGGGACAGCCGAATTCACCCCTCCACTTT,CASSSTGQPNSPLHF
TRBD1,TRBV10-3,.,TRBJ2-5,TGTGCCATCAAGGGGACAGGGGAGGTAGAGACCCAGTACTTC,CAIKGTGEVETQYF
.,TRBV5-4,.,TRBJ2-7,TGTGCCAGCAGCGAGGAAGCTCTTGCCTACGAGCAGTACTTC,CASSEEALAYEQYF
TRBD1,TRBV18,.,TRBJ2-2,TGTGCCAGCTCACCCCCCGGGACAGGGGCAAACACCGGGGAGCTGTTTTTT,CASSPPGTGANTGELFF
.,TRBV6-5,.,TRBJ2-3,TGTGCCAGCAGTTACTCCTTCACAGATACGCAGTATTTT,CASSYSFTDTQYF
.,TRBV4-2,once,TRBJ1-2,TGTGCCAGCAGCCAAGAGTTAGGGGATCGGGGCTACACCTTC,CASSQELGDRGYTF
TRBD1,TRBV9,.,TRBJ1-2,TGTGCCAGCAGCGACAGGGGATCTAACTATGGCTACACCTTC,CASSDRGSNYGYTF
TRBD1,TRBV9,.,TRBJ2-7,TGTGCCAGCAGCGGAAAAACAGGGGGCGGTTACGAGCAGTACTTC,CASSGKTGGGYEQYF
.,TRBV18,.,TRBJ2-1,TGTGCCAGCTCACCAAGGATACAAGGGCAGTTCTTC,CASSPRIQGQFF
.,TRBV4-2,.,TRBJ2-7,TGTGCCAGCAGCCCCAGAAACGGTCCCTCCTACGAGCAGTACTTC,CASSPRNGPSYEQYF
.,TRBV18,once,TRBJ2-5,TGTGCCAGCTCACCCCGGGGGCGGGAGCAGGAGACCCAGTACTTC,CASSPRGREQETQYF
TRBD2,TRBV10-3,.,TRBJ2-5,TGTGCCATCAGTGAGGGCGGGAGGAGGGAAGAGACCCAGTACTTC,CAISEGGRREETQYF
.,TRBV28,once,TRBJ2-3,TGTGCCAGCACCTCTTCAGCGACTCCGTTCACAGATACGCAGTATTTT,CASTSSATPFTDTQYF
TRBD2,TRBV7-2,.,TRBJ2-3,TGTGCCAGCAGCTCCTGGACTAGAATTGATGATACGCAGTATTTT,CASSSWTRIDDTQYF
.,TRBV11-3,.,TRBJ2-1,TGTGCCAGCAGCTTAGGACGGCGGGTCGCGGGCTCCTACAATGAGCAGTTCTTC,CASSLGRRVAGSYNEQFF
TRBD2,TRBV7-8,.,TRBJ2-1,TGTGCCAGCAGCCCTTTTAGCGGGATTAACAATGAGCAGTTCTTC,CASSPFSGINNEQFF
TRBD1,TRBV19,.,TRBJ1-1,TGTGCCAGTAGCCGAGGGGGCGCGTACACTGAAGCTTTCTTT,CASSRGGAYTEAFF
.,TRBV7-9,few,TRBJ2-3,TGTGCCAGCTTGCCGTCCGGGGTGACAGATACGCAGTATTTT,CASLPSGVTDTQYF
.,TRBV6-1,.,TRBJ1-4,TGTGCCAGCAGACTGGGCAGGGCGTATGAAAAACTGTTTTTT,CASRLGRAYEKLFF
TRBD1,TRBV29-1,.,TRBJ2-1,TGCAGCGTAACCGGGACAGGGAATGGTGAGCAGTTCTTC,CSVTGTGNGEQFF
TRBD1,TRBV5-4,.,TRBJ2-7,TGTGCCAGCGGTCCTTCCGGGACAGGGGGCTACGAGCAGTACTTC,CASGPSGTGGYEQYF
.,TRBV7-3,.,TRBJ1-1,TGTGCCAGCAGCTTACGGGGGGACACTGAAGCTTTCTTT,CASSLRGDTEAFF
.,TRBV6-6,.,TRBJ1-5,TGTGCCAGCAGTTACCTCCGGGATCAGCCCCAGCATTTT,CASSYLRDQPQHF
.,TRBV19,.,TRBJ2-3,TGTGCCAGTAGTAAACAGAGAGATACGCAGTATTTT,CASSKQRDTQYF
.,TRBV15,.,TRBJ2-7,TGTGCCACCAGCCGTGGGGACGCACTCTACGAGCAGTACTTC,CATSRGDALYEQYF
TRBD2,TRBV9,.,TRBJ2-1,TGTGCCAGCAGCGCTACTAGCGGGAGTGATGAGCAGTTCTTC,CASSATSGSDEQFF
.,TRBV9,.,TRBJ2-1,TGTGCCAGCAGCGCAAGGGACGACAATGAGCAGTTCTTC,CASSARDDNEQFF
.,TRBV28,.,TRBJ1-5,TGTGCCAGCAGCCCTCGAACCGTCAGACCATCCAATCAGCCCCAGCATTTT,CASSPRTVRPSNQPQHF
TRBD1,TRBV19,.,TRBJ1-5,TGTGCCAGTACGCCGGGACAGGTCCTGAATCAGCCCCAGCATTTT,CASTPGQVLNQPQHF
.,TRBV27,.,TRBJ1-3,TGTGCCAGCAGGGGGGCAGCCGCTCGTGGAAACACCATATATTTT,CASRGAAARGNTIYF
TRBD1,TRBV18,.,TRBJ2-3,TGTGCCAGCTCACCCGGGACAGGGGGGCAAGATACGCAGTATTTT,CASSPGTGGQDTQYF
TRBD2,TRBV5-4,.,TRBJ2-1,TGTGCCAGCAGCGAAACTAGCGGACGCTACAATGAGCAGTTCTTC,CASSETSGRYNEQFF
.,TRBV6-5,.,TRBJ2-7,TGTGCCAGCAGTCCGCGTGGGGGTTGGCAGTACTTC,CASSPRGGWQYF
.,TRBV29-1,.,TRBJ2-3,TGCAGCGTTGAATTGGCAGGACGGGCCACAGATACGCAGTATTTT,CSVELAGRATDTQYF
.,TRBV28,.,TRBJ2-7,TGTGCCAGCAGTTCACCGGCCTTGGGGTACGAGCAGTACTTC,CASSSPALGYEQYF
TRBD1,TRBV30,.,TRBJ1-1,TGTGCCTGGAAAGAAAGGGGGCATACTGAAGCTTTCTTT,CAWKERGHTEAFF
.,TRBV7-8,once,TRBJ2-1,TGTGCCAGCAGCCTCGGTCTGGGCCCCGCGAATGAGCAGTTCTTC,CASSLGLGPANEQFF
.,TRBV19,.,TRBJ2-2,TGTGCCAGTAGTATAGCGGCAGGGAACACCGGGGAGCTGTTTTTT,CASSIAAGNTGELFF
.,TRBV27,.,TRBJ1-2,TGTGCCAGCAGTCCCTCGGGGATCGACTATGGCTACACCTTC,CASSPSGIDYGYTF